This T cell receptor beta chain was sequenced in a study of OX40 agonist ivuxolimab in advanced cancers. Whole-study findings and limits: CD4+ T cells averaged fewer expanded clones than CD8+ T cells. Partial responders receiving 0.1-3.0 mg/kg showed among the lowest clonal expansion.

This CDR3 contains 16 residues. Trimming took 0 bases from V and 4 from J; bases not matched to a gene: 5. Germline CDR1 is LGHNA and CDR2 is YSLEER. For this clone: Its antigen is as yet unknown.

TCRdb's copy holds only in-frame clones and misses some; the assay was immunoSEQ multiplex PCR. The table includes 60,000 to 75,000 clones, 70% to 90% detected once. Autoimmune disease history or systemic immunosuppression disqualified patients. The sequenced sample was CD4+ or CD8+ T cells sorted from blood, obtained in a trial of the OX40 agonist ivuxolimab. The genes are TRBV4-3 and TRBJ2-2; 7 nucleotides match TRBD1. The sequence derives from an adult with an advanced solid tumor such as melanoma, head and neck, liver or kidney cancer. The CDR3 sequence is CASSQDPNRGTGELFF. The CDR3 DNA reads as TGCGCCAGCAGCCAAGATCCGAACAGGGGCACCGGGGAGCTGTTTTTT.